A single sample is the source of the 3 T cell receptor beta chains below, sequenced in a study of cytomegalovirus exposure and HLA in healthy donors. It was with 60 Vbeta and 13 Jbeta primers that the PCR ran. Produced via immunoSEQ multiplex PCR; TCRdb's table is partial and in-frame only. The profile shows 70,000 to 90,000 clones, approximately 70% of them singletons. What was sequenced was PBMCs. The origin of the receptors is a man aged 35-49 years in good health and CMV-seropositive.

The rearrangement uses TRBV11-2 and TRBJ2-7, with a possible D match to TRBD1 (5 bases). The V gene's germline CDR1 is SGHAT and CDR2 FQNNGV. The CDR3 loop spans 14 amino acids. Deletions cut 5 bases from V and 2 bases from J, with 13 bases between. CDR3: CASSPARVAYEQYF. CDR3 DNA: TGTGCCAGCAGCCCCGCCAGGGTGGCCTACGAGCAGTACTTC. The full variable domain, in which reference TRBV11-2 and TRBJ2-7 provide the parts outside the CDR3, is EAGVAQSPRYKIIEKRQSVAFWCNPISGHATLYWYQQILGQGPKLLIQFQNNGVVDDSQLPKDRFSAERLKGVDSTLKIQPAKLEDSAVYLCASSPARVAYEQYFGPGTRLTVT.

The chain employs TRBV7-9 and TRBJ2-7; weak D call: TRBD2 (5 bases). Germline CDR1 SEHNR, CDR2 FQNEAQ (reference sequence). The CDR3 loop spans 13 amino acids. Trimming shortened V by 1 base and J by 3 bases, and 7 bases separated the two germline ends. CDR3 sequence reads: CASSLGRSYEQYF. CDR3 coding DNA: TGTGCCAGCAGCTTAGGGAGGAGCTACGAGCAGTACTTC.

CDR3 loop: CASSLRPDRSYEQYF. CDR3 DNA sequence: TGCGCCAGCAGCTTGCGGCCGGACAGGTCCTACGAGCAGTACTTC. V is TRBV5-1 and J is TRBJ2-7; 7 nucleotides agree with TRBD1. Germline V gene lookup returns CDR1 SGHRS and CDR2 YFSETQ. V was pared by 1 base and J by 1 base, with 5 bases of the junction left unmatched. This CDR3 has 15 amino acids.